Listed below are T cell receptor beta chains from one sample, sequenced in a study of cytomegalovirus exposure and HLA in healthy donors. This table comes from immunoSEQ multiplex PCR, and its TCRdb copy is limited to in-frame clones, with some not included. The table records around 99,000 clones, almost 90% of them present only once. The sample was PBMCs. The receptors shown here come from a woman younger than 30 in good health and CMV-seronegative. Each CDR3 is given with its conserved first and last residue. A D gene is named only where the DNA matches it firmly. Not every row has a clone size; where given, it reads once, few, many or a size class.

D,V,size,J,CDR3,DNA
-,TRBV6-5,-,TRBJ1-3,CASRRDGTPGNTIYF,TGTGCCAGCAGGCGGGACGGAACTCCGGGAAACACCATATATTTT
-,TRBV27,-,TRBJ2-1,CASSPIVRGPRHEQFF,TGTGCCAGCAGCCCCATAGTTCGAGGGCCGAGGCATGAGCAGTTCTTC
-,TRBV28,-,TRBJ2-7,CASSLYSKTRNF,TGTGCCAGCAGTTTATACTCGAAAACGAGGAACTTC
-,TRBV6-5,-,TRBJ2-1,CASSSLANEQFF,TGTGCCAGCAGTTCCCTGGCTAATGAGCAGTTCTTC
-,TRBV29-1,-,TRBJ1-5,CSVARASDQPQHF,TGCAGCGTTGCGAGGGCGAGCGATCAGCCCCAGCATTTT
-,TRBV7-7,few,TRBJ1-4,CHFIEPTNEKLFF,TGTCATTTTATAGAGCCAACTAATGAAAAACTGTTTTTT
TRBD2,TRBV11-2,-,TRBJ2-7,CASSLDRTSGSHEQYF,TGTGCCAGCAGCTTAGATAGGACTAGCGGGAGCCACGAGCAGTACTTC
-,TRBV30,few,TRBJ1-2,CACLTGGQFTF,TGTGCCTGCCTAACGGGGGGGCAGTTCACCTTC
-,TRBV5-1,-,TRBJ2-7,CASSLELRSSYEQYF,TGCGCCAGCAGCTTGGAGTTGCGGAGCTCCTACGAGCAGTACTTC
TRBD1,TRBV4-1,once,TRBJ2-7,CASSQEGTGMGNEQYF,TGCGCCAGCAGCCAAGAGGGGACAGGGATGGGCAACGAGCAGTACTTC
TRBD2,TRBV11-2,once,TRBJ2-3,CASSLDWTSGTDTQYF,TGTGCCAGCAGCTTAGATTGGACTAGCGGCACAGATACGCAGTATTTT
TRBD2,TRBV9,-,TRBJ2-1,CASSISGTSPKRIYNEQFF,TGTGCCAGCAGTATCTCCGGGACTAGCCCCAAAAGGATCTACAATGAGCAGTTCTTC
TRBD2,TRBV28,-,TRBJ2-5,CASSLRPGLAQYF,TGTGCCAGCAGTTTACGGCCCGGACTAGCCCAGTACTTC
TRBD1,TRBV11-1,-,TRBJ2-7,CASSSGPGQGVSYEQYF,TGTGCCAGCAGCTCTGGACCCGGACAGGGGGTTTCCTACGAGCAGTACTTC
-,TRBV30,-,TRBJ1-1,CAWSIGLGTEAFF,TGTGCCTGGAGTATTGGACTGGGCACTGAAGCTTTCTTT